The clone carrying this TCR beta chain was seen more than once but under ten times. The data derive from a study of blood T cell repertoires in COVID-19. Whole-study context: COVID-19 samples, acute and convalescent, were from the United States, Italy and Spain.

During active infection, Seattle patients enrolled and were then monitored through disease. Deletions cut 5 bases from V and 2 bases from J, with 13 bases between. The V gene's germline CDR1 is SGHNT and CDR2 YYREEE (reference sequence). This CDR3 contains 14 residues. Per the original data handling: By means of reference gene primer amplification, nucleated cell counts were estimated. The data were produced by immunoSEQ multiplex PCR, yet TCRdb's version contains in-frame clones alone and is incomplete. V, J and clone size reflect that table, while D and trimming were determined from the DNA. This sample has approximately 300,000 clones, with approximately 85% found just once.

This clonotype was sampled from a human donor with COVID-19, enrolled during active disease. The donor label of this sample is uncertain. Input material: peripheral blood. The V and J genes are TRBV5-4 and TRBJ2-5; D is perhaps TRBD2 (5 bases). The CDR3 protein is CASREEVGQETQYF. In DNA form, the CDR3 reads TGTGCCAGCAGGGAGGAGGTCGGGCAAGAGACCCAGTACTTC.